The 5 T cell receptor beta chains below all came from one sample that was sequenced in a study of cytomegalovirus exposure and HLA in healthy donors. PCR employed 60 Vbeta and 13 Jbeta primers. Repertoires were generated with immunoSEQ multiplex PCR, while TCRdb's copy carries only in-frame clones and drops some. This sample contains under 85,000 clones. Sequencing was performed on PBMCs. These receptors came from a boy aged 5-17 years in good health and CMV-seronegative.

CDR3 nucleotides: TGTGCCAGTAGTATCCTGCCGGGACAGGGTGCTCATAACTATGGCTACACCTTC. Amino acid sequence: CASSILPGQGAHNYGYTF. The rearrangement joins TRBV19 to TRBJ1-2; 9 nucleotides align to TRBD1. Germline CDR1 and CDR2: LNHDA and SQIVND (reference sequence). V lost 3 bases, J lost 1 base, and 12 bases stayed unmatched. This CDR3 is 18 amino acids long.

This chain links TRBV18 with TRBJ1-6; 9 bases are shared with TRBD1. This CDR3 is 16 amino acids long. Trimming took 4 bases from V and 10 from J; bases not matched to a gene: 11. The germline V gene encodes CDR1 KGHSH and CDR2 LQKENI. DNA of the CDR3: TGTGCCAGCTCACTGGACTCCGGGACAGGGCGATCACCCCTCCACTTT. Protein: CASSLDSGTGRSPLHF.

This rearrangement joins TRBV5-1 to TRBJ1-2, with TRBD1 matching over 7 bases. Trimming cost V 4 bases and J 7 bases; bases outside gene matches: 10. This CDR3 is 14 amino acids long. Germline V gene data show CDR1 as SGHRS and CDR2 as YFSETQ. CDR3 loop: CASSPQGSLVGYTF. CDR3 coding DNA: TGCGCCAGCAGCCCACAGGGGTCGTTGGTTGGCTACACCTTC.

The rearrangement uses TRBV7-2 and TRBJ2-7; 7 bases are shared with TRBD2. V trimming: 4 bases; J trimming: 2 bases; junction bases outside the gene matches: 8. The CDR3 spans 15 residues. CDR1 SGHTA and CDR2 FQGNSA come from the germline V gene. The CDR3 DNA reads TGTGCCAGCAGCTCCGCGACGAGCGGGACCTACGAGCAGTACTTC. Amino acid sequence: CASSSATSGTYEQYF.

The chain carries TRBV2 and TRBJ2-1; TRBD2 aligns across 8 bases. CDR1 is SNHLY and CDR2 is FYNNEI in the germline V gene. CDR3 length: 14 residues. V shed 5 bases, J shed 11 bases, and the junction held 11 bases outside the gene matches. CDR3 DNA: TGTGCCAGCAGTTCGGGGGGGATCACCCACCAGCAGTTCTTC. Protein product: CASSSGGITHQQFF.